The 25 T cell receptor beta chains below come from one sample, sequenced in a study of T cell repertoires in cytomegalovirus infection. Their cognate antigens are unknown. In TCRdb, the reads were re-called with MiXCR into one record per CDR3 protein. The sample records around 310,000 distinct CDR3 sequences, 25% to 30% being singletons. Sequenced here: cultured PBMCs, sampled from culture after CMV antigen stimulation. These receptors were taken from a human donor in good health (CMV status not recorded). Some clones in this sample may be carry-over from other donors' samples.

This clonotype was picked up a small number of times. The chain employs TRBV7-8 and TRBJ1-1; 7 positions agree with TRBD1. In germline, CDR1 is SGHVS, CDR2 FQNEAQ. Trimming cost V 5 bases and J 4 bases; bases outside gene matches: 4. The CDR3 is 13 amino acids. CDR3 protein: CASSQTGFTEAFF. CDR3 bases: TGTGCCAGCAGCCAGACAGGGTTCACTGAAGCTTTCTTT.

A few counts support this clonotype. This chain connects TRBV6-6 to TRBJ1-6; D gene uncertain. With 4 bases removed from V and 5 bases from J, the gap between germline ends came to 9 bases. There are 14 residues in the CDR3. Germline-derived CDR1 and CDR2 are MNHNY and SVGAGI (reference sequence). The CDR3 DNA is TGTGCCAGCAGTTTCACGGAGGATAATTCACCCCTCCACTTT. Translated, it gives CASSFTEDNSPLHF.

V is TRBV27 and J is TRBJ2-3; 8 nucleotides line up with TRBD2. Germline CDR1 and CDR2: MNHEY and SMNVEV (reference sequence). CDR3 size: 15 residues. Germline trimming cut 8 bases from V and 6 bases from J; bases unmatched to any gene: 13. The CDR3 reads CASSRLRGGVDTQYF. The CDR3 nucleotides are TGTGCCAGCTCCCGGTTACGGGGGGGCGTGGATACGCAGTATTTT.

This clonotype was counted only a few times. The V call is TRBV10-3, the J call TRBJ1-2; D is perhaps TRBD1 (6 bases). Trimming removed 2 bases from V and 4 bases from J, with 14 bases in between. The CDR3 loop spans 15 amino acids. From germline, CDR1 is ENHRY and CDR2 SYGVKD. CDR3 in amino acids: CAISEGTGSAYGYTF. DNA for the CDR3: TGTGCCATCAGTGAGGGAACAGGGAGCGCCTATGGCTACACCTTC.

This clonotype has only a few counts. The chain joins TRBV20-1 to TRBJ2-7; no clear D. V was shortened by 2 bases and J by 6 bases, with 11 bases between the two germline ends. CDR3 size: 12 residues. Germline-derived CDR1 and CDR2 are DFQATT and SNEGSKA (reference sequence). The CDR3 region has the DNA TGCAGTGCTAGACTTAATCTAGGCGAGCAGTACTTC. It yields the protein CSARLNLGEQYF.

The V and J genes are TRBV7-2 and TRBJ2-7, with D possibly matching TRBD2 (5 bases). The V gene lost 1 base and the J gene lost 4 bases, with 11 bases spanning the gap. The CDR3 consists of 14 residues. Germline-derived CDR1 and CDR2 are SGHTA and FQGNSA. CDR3 bases: TGTGCCAGCAGCTTAGAAGCGAGCGGATACGAGCAGTACTTC. Amino acid sequence: CASSLEASGYEQYF.

DNA for the CDR3: TGTGCCACCAGTGACCCCTCAGCGGGAGCATACGGTGAGCAGTTCTTC. Amino acids: CATSDPSAGAYGEQFF. The chain employs TRBV24-1 and TRBJ2-1, with 8 bases lining up with TRBD2. CDR1 is KGHDR, CDR2 SFDVKD, per germline. V trimming: 4 bases; J trimming: 9 bases; junction bases outside the gene matches: 13. This CDR3 spans 16 amino acids.

This clonotype was counted a few times. The chain has TRBV4-1 and TRBJ2-1; D is unresolved. CDR3 length: 13 residues. The germline CDR1 and CDR2 sequences are MGHRA and YSYEKL. Trimming pared 0 bases from V and 5 bases from J, leaving 5 bases between. The CDR3 DNA reads as TGCGCCAGCAGCCAAGAGAGGAACAATGAGCAGTTCTTC. Amino acid sequence: CASSQERNNEQFF.

The chain combines TRBV24-1 with TRBJ2-3; 7 positions agree with TRBD1. Germline V gene data show CDR1 as KGHDR and CDR2 as SFDVKD. The V gene end was trimmed by 7 bases and the J gene end by 2 bases; junction bases not matched to a gene: 5. The CDR3 loop spans 14 amino acids. CDR3 bases: TGTGCCACCAGACGGGACAGACTCACAGATACGCAGTATTTT. This sequence encodes CATRRDRLTDTQYF.

Many counts were recorded for this clonotype. The chain joins TRBV6-1 to TRBJ1-2; D call uncertain. Germline lookup yields CDR1 MNHNS and CDR2 SASEGT. Trimming shortened V by 4 bases and J by 1 base, and 13 bases separated the two germline ends. The CDR3 extends over 15 amino acids. The CDR3, as DNA: TGTGCCAGCAGTGTGGTTAACCCGATTAACTATGGCTACACCTTC. Protein product: CASSVVNPINYGYTF.

The chain employs TRBV20-1 and TRBJ2-2, with TRBD2 matching over 7 bases. Germline CDR1 and CDR2: DFQATT and SNEGSKA (reference sequence). There are 14 residues in the CDR3. Trimming removed 3 bases from V and 1 base from J; junction bases left unmatched: 2. CDR3 sequence (DNA): TGCAGTGCTAGTGGACTAGGGAACACCGGGGAGCTGTTTTTT. Amino acid sequence: CSASGLGNTGELFF.

The chain employs TRBV19 and TRBJ1-5, with D possibly being TRBD1 (6 bases). Germline V CDR1 and CDR2: LNHDA, SQIVND (reference sequence). The CDR3 extends over 16 amino acids. V was trimmed by 3 bases and J by 6 bases, leaving 18 bases between them. DNA for the CDR3: TGTGCCAGTAGTATCGTGGGGGGCGCGGAAGGTCAGCCCCAGCATTTT. It is translated as CASSIVGGAEGQPQHF. Full variable domain (rest looked up from reference TRBV19 and TRBJ1-5): DGGITQSPKYLFRKEGQNVTLSCEQNLNHDAMYWYRQDPGQGLRLIYYSQIVNDFQKGDIAEGYSVSREKKESFPLTVTSAQKNPTAFYLCASSIVGGAEGQPQHFGDGTRLSIL.

The rearrangement uses TRBV6-5 and TRBJ1-1; no definite D call. With 5 bases removed from V and 3 bases from J, the gap between germline ends came to 13 bases. In germline, CDR1 is MNHEY, CDR2 SVGAGI. There are 14 residues in the CDR3. The CDR3 loop reads CASSASMADTEAFF. Here the CDR3 DNA reads TGTGCCAGCAGTGCGTCCATGGCGGACACTGAAGCTTTCTTT.

This clonotype was seen at least ten times. The chain recombines TRBV7-8 with TRBJ1-3, with D unresolved. Per germline, CDR1 SGHVS and CDR2 FQNEAQ. V was clipped by 1 base and J by 4 bases, with 5 bases between them. The CDR3 is 13 amino acids. CDR3 amino acids: CASSLEVGNTIYF. The DNA of the CDR3 is TGTGCCAGCAGCTTAGAGGTGGGAAACACCATATATTTT.

This clonotype occurred a few times. The J gene is TRBJ2-5, the V gene TRBV11-2; 13 positions match TRBD2. The ends lost 6 bases at V and 5 bases at J; junction bases unmatched: 9. Germline lookup yields CDR1 SGHAT and CDR2 FQNNGV. CDR3 length: 16 amino acids. The CDR3 region is CASRRTSGSSRETQYF. As DNA, the CDR3 is TGTGCCAGCAGGCGGACTAGCGGGAGTAGTAGGGAGACCCAGTACTTC.

This clonotype was recorded a few times. The rearrangement uses TRBV6-5 and TRBJ1-2; 8 positions match TRBD1. CDR1 and CDR2 from the germline V gene are MNHEY and SVGAGI. The V segment lost 5 bases and the J segment 5 bases; nucleotides outside the gene matches: 7. There are 14 residues in the CDR3. The CDR3 DNA follows: TGTGCCAGCAGTCGGGGCGGACAGGGATATGGCTACACCTTC. Amino acid sequence: CASSRGGQGYGYTF.

CDR3 nucleotide sequence: TGTGCCAGCAGCCCCCAGACAGCCAGCTATGGCTACACCTTC. Its translation is CASSPQTASYGYTF. The V and J genes are TRBV7-8 and TRBJ1-2, with D perhaps matching TRBD1 (5 bases). This CDR3 comprises 14 residues. The germline V gene has CDR1 SGHVS and CDR2 FQNEAQ. Trimming stripped 5 bases from V and 4 bases from J, with 14 bases between.

This clonotype showed up many times. This sequence joins TRBV3-1 and TRBJ2-1; a possible D gene is TRBD1 (5 bases). CDR3 length equals 15 residues. The V end was cut by 1 base, the J end by 6 bases, with 13 bases between. CDR1 is LGHDT, CDR2 YNNKEL, per germline (reference sequence). CDR3 protein: CASSQGSRVGNEQFF. As DNA, the CDR3 is TGTGCCAGCAGCCAAGGTAGCAGGGTTGGCAATGAGCAGTTCTTC.

This rearrangement joins TRBV12-3 or TRBV12-4 to TRBJ1-2; 10 nucleotides match TRBD1. Unmatched junction bases numbered 2, after V lost 0 bases and J lost 1 base. The CDR3 has 16 amino acids. DNA of the CDR3: TGTGCCAGCAGTTTAGCCGGGGACAGGGGTAACTATGGCTACACCTTC. Its protein product is CASSLAGDRGNYGYTF.

This clonotype was seen many times. V usage is TRBV7-8 and J usage is TRBJ1-4; tentatively, D is TRBD1 (5 bases). There are 15 residues in the CDR3. Germline CDR1 is SGHVS and CDR2 is FQNEAQ. V gave up 5 bases and J gave up 4 bases, with 14 bases separating them. The CDR3 nucleotides read TGTGCCAGCAGCCAAAACAGGATTGTTAATGAAAAACTGTTTTTT. Translation: CASSQNRIVNEKLFF. The full variable domain, rest sourced from reference TRBV7-8 and TRBJ1-4, is GAGVSQSPRYKVAKRGQDVALRCDPISGHVSLFWYQQALGQGPEFLTYFQNEAQLDKSGLPSDRFFAERPEGSVSTLKIQRTQQEDSAVYLCASSQNRIVNEKLFFGSGTQLSVL.

This clonotype turned up a few times. This chain connects TRBV7-3 to TRBJ2-3, with D perhaps matching TRBD1 or TRBD2 (6 bases each). V was shortened by 5 bases and J by 2 bases, with 14 bases between the two germline ends. Per the germline V gene, CDR1 is SGHTA and CDR2 is FQGTGA. The length of the CDR3 is 15 residues. The CDR3 here is CASSHVGGNTDTQYF. The CDR3 bases are TGTGCCAGCAGCCACGTGGGGGGCAACACAGATACGCAGTATTTT. Full variable domain (remainder filled in from reference TRBV7-3 and TRBJ2-3): GAGVSQTPSNKVTEKGKYVELRCDPISGHTALYWYRQSLGQGPEFLIYFQGTGAADDSGLPNDRFFAVRPEGSVSTLKIQRTERGDSAVYLCASSHVGGNTDTQYFGPGTRLTVL.

This clonotype was seen ten or more times. The rearrangement uses TRBV7-2 and TRBJ1-3, with D perhaps TRBD1 (5 bases). The CDR3 consists of 15 residues. V lost 0 bases to trimming and J lost 2 bases, with 8 bases between them. The germline V gene encodes CDR1 SGHTA and CDR2 FQGNSA. CDR3 in amino acids: CASSLAQGAGNTIYF. DNA of the CDR3: TGTGCCAGCAGCTTAGCGCAGGGTGCTGGAAACACCATATATTTT.

This clonotype was seen many times. The rearrangement links TRBV7-2 to TRBJ2-1; TRBD2 matches at 10 bases. CDR1 and CDR2 (germline): SGHTA, FQGNSA. Trimming took 4 bases from V and 6 from J; bases not matched to a gene: 6. The CDR3 has 15 amino acids. The CDR3 nucleotides read TGTGCCAGCAGCTCCCGCGGACTAGCGGCCAATGAGCAGTTCTTC. It translates to CASSSRGLAANEQFF.

This clonotype has a count of ten or more. The chain links TRBV19 to TRBJ2-5, with D possibly being TRBD1 (7 bases). Trimming stripped 5 bases from V and 3 bases from J, with 19 bases between. In germline, CDR1 is LNHDA, CDR2 SQIVND (reference sequence). This CDR3 region has 16 residues. The CDR3 nucleotides read TGTGCCAGTAGTTCCCCGGGGGACAGTACCGAAGAGACCCAGTACTTC. It codes for CASSSPGDSTEETQYF.

The chain couples TRBV10-2 to TRBJ2-7, with D tentatively TRBD1 (6 bases). V was shortened by 10 bases and J by 4 bases, with 14 bases between the two germline ends. Per the germline V gene, CDR1 is WSHSY and CDR2 is SAAADI. The length of the CDR3 is 12 residues. The CDR3 DNA is TGCGCCACCCAACAGGGATCTTACGAGCAGTACTTC. Its protein is CATQQGSYEQYF.